The 6 T cell receptor beta chains presented below share a single source sample, sequenced in a study of blood T cell repertoires in COVID-19. TCRdb's copy holds only in-frame clones and misses some; the assay was immunoSEQ multiplex PCR. There are some 390,000 clones in the sample; around 89% occur only once, and about 1.1% lies in the top ten. Sequencing was performed on PBMCs or T cells enriched from blood (not recorded which). The receptor source for this set is a man aged 30 to 45 who had recovered from COVID-19.

J is TRBJ2-5 and V is TRBV19, with 11 bases identical to TRBD2. Germline lookup yields CDR1 LNHDA and CDR2 SQIVND (reference sequence). The trim removed 7 bases at V and 0 bases at J, leaving 4 bases unmatched. The length of the CDR3 is 15 residues. This chain's CDR3 is CASTQLAGDQETQYF. As DNA, the CDR3 is TGTGCCAGTACTCAACTAGCGGGGGACCAAGAGACCCAGTACTTC.

The chain links TRBV18 to TRBJ2-7; TRBD2 aligns across 9 bases. V dropped 0 bases and J dropped 4; count of bases not matched to a gene: 4. The CDR3 runs 15 residues. Germline V gene lookup returns CDR1 KGHSH and CDR2 LQKENI. CDR3 nucleotides: TGTGCCAGCTCACCACCTAGCGGGGGACCTTACGAGCAGTACTTC. Its protein is CASSPPSGGPYEQYF. Drawing the rest from reference TRBV18 and TRBJ2-7, the complete variable domain is NAGVMQNPRHLVRRRGQEARLRCSPMKGHSHVYWYRQLPEEGLKFMVYLQKENIIDESGMPKERFSAEFPKEGPSILRIQQVVRGDSAAYFCASSPPSGGPYEQYFGPGTRLTVT.

V usage is TRBV3-1 (or the pseudogene TRBV3-2) and J usage is TRBJ1-1; tentatively, D is TRBD1 (5 bases). Trimming removed 4 bases at V and 2 bases at J, with 11 bases between. Germline values: CDR1 LGHDT, CDR2 YNNKEL (reference sequence). The CDR3 contains 14 residues. The CDR3 bases are TGTGCCAGCAGCCTCAGGCAGGGAAACACTGAAGCTTTCTTT. Translated: CASSLRQGNTEAFF.

The rearrangement uses TRBV7-9 and TRBJ1-2, with a possible D match to TRBD1 (6 bases). The V gene's germline CDR1 is SEHNR and CDR2 FQNEAQ (reference sequence). The CDR3 consists of 15 residues. V lost 3 bases to trimming and J lost 7 bases, with 18 bases between them. The DNA for the CDR3 is TGTGCCAGCAGCTTCCCCGGGACACCTGGTGGTGGCTACACCTTC. Amino acids: CASSFPGTPGGGYTF.

The chain joins TRBV30 to TRBJ2-2; possible D gene TRBD2, 5 bases. Between the trimmed V and J ends, which lost 4 bases and 5 bases, there was a span of 8 bases. Germline V gene data show CDR1 as GTSNPN and CDR2 as SVGIG (reference sequence). The CDR3 length is 12 residues. CDR3 sequence reads: CAWNGGTGELFF. The DNA of the CDR3 is TGTGCCTGGAACGGCGGGACCGGGGAGCTGTTTTTT.

The genes are TRBV28 and TRBJ1-4; TRBD1 might be the D (5 bases). V gave up 2 bases and J gave up 7 bases, with 11 bases separating them. CDR3 length: 14 amino acids. CDR1 MDHEN and CDR2 SYDVKM come from the germline V gene. CDR3 amino acids: CASSLRGISEKLFF. CDR3 sequence (DNA): TGTGCCAGCAGTTTAAGGGGAATAAGTGAAAAACTGTTTTTT.